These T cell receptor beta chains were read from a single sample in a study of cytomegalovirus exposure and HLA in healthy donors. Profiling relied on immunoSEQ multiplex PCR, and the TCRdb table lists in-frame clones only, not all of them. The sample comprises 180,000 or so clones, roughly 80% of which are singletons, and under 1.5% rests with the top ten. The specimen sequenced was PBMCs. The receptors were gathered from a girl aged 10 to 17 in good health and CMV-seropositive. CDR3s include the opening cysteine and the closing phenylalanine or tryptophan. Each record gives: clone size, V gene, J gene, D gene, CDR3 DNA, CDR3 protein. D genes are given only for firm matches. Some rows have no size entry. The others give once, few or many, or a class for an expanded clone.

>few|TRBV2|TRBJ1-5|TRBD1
TGTGCCAGCAGTCAGGGGGATCAGCCCCAGCATTTT
CASSQGDQPQHF
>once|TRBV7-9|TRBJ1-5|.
TGTGCCAGCAGCTTAGATTCGGGGAGTCAGCCCCAGCATTTT
CASSLDSGSQPQHF
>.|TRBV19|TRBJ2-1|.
TGTGCCAGTATCGATCGTGGGGGCAGCCCTTACAATGAGCAGTTCTTC
CASIDRGGSPYNEQFF
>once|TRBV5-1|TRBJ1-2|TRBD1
TGCGCCAGCGGGACAGAGGTAAACTATGGCTACACCTTC
CASGTEVNYGYTF
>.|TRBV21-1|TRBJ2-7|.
TGTGCCAGCAGCAAATATGGGGGGGGATCCTACGAGCAGTACTTC
CASSKYGGGSYEQYF
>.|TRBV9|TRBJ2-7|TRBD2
TGTGCCAGCAGCAGCTACCAACCGGGACTAGCGGACGGGGTGGGTTACGAGCAGTACTTC
CASSSYQPGLADGVGYEQYF
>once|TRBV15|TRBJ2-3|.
TGTGCCACCAGCGGGCGCACAGATACGCAGTATTTT
CATSGRTDTQYF
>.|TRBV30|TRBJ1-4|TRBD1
TGTGCCTGGTCTACCGGGACAGGGGATGAAAAACTGTTTTTT
CAWSTGTGDEKLFF
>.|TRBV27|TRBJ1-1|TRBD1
TGTGCCAGCAGTTTAGGGACAGGGATCACTGAAGCTTTCTTT
CASSLGTGITEAFF
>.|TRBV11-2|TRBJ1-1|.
TGTGCCAGCACCTATCGGGGGGGCCAAGAAGCTTTCTTT
CASTYRGGQEAFF
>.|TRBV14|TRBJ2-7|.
TGTGCCAGCAGCCTGAACGGGGCCTACGAGCAGTACTTC
CASSLNGAYEQYF
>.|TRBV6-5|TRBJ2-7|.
TGTGCCAGCAGTCTCGGGCAGGGTGCCTACGAGCAGTACTTC
CASSLGQGAYEQYF